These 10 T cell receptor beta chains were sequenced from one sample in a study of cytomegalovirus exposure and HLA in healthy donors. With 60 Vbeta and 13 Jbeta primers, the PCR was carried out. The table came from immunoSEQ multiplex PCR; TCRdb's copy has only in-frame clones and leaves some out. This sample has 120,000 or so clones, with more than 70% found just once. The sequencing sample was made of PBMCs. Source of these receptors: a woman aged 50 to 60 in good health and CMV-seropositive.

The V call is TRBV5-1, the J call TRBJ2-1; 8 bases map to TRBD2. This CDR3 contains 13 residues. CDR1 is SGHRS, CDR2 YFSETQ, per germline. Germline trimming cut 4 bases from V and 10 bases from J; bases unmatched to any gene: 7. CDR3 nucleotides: TGCGCCAGCAGCCTAGAGCGGGGGAGAGAGCAGTTCTTC. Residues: CASSLERGREQFF.

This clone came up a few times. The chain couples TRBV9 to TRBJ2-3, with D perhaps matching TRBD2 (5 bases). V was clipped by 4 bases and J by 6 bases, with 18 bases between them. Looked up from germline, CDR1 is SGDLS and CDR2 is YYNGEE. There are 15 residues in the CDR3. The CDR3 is CASSPGNPRVDTQYF. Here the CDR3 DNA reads TGTGCCAGCAGCCCGGGGAACCCGCGAGTGGATACGCAGTATTTT.

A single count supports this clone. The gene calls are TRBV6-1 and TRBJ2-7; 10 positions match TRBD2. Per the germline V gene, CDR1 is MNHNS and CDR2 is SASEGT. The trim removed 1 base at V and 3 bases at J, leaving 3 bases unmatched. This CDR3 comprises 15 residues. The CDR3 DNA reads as TGTGCCAGCAGTGAAGTGGTAGCGGGAGGCTACGAGCAGTACTTC. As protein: CASSEVVAGGYEQYF.

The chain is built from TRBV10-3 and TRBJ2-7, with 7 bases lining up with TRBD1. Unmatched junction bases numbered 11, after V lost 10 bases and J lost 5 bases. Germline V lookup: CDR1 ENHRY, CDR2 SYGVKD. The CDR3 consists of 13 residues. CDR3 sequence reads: CATTGVREHEQYF. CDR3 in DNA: TGTGCCACCACAGGGGTTCGGGAACACGAGCAGTACTTC.

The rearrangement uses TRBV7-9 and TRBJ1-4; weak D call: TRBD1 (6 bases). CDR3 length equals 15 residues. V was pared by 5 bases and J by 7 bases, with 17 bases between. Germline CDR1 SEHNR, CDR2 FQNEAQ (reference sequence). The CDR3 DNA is TGTGCCAGCAGCGGTCGAGACAGGATTGGTGAAAAACTGTTTTTT. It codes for CASSGRDRIGEKLFF.

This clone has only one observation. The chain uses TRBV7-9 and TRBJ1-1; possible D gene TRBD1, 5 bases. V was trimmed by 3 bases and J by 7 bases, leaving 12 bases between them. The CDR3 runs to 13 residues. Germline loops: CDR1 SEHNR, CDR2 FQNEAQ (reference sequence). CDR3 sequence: CASSFSQGSEAFF. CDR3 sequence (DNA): TGTGCCAGCAGCTTCAGCCAGGGAAGTGAAGCTTTCTTT.

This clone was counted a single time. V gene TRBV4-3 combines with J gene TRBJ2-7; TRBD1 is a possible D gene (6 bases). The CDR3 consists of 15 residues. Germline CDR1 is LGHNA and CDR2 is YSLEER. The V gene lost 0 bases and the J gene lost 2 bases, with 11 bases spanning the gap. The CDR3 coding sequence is TGCGCCAGCAGCCAAGATCTGGCAGGGGCCTACGAGCAGTACTTC. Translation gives CASSQDLAGAYEQYF.

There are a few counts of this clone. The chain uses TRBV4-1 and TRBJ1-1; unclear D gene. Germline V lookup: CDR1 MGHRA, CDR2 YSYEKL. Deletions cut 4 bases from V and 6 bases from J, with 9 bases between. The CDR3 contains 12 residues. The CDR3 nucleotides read TGCGCCAGCAGCCCAAAGACACCTGAAGCTTTCTTT. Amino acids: CASSPKTPEAFF.

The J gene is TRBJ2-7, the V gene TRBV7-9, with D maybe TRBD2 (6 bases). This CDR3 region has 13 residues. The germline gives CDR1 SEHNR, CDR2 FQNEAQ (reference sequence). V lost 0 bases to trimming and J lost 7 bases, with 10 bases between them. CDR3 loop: CASSLAGGGEQYF. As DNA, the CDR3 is TGTGCCAGCAGCTTAGCCGGGGGAGGAGAGCAGTACTTC.

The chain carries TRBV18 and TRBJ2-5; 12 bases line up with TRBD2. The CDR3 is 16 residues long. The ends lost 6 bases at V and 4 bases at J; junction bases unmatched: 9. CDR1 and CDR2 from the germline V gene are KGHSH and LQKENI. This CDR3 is CASSLGLAGLSETQYF. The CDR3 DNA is TGTGCCAGCTCCCTCGGACTAGCGGGGCTTTCAGAGACCCAGTACTTC.